This passage covers 30 T cell receptor beta chains from one sample sequenced in a study of identical twins. A single record per CDR3 protein comes from TCRdb applying MiXCR to the 5' RACE reads. This table has hundreds of thousands of distinct CDR3 sequences, approximately 6% appearing once. Sequences were obtained from naive T cells sorted from blood. Receptor source: a man aged 18 to 30 in good health.

This clonotype was seen repeatedly, ten times or more. The rearrangement joins TRBV4-3 to TRBJ2-1; D may match TRBD1 or TRBD2 (6 bases each). CDR1 is LGHNA and CDR2 is YSLEER in the germline V gene. V dropped 1 base and J dropped 0 bases, with 13 bases sitting between them. This CDR3 has 17 residues. The DNA of the CDR3 is TGCGCCAGCAGCCAAGGGACGGGGGCCGGCTCCTACAATGAGCAGTTCTTC. Its translation is CASSQGTGAGSYNEQFF.

As to this clonotype: A much larger clone sits a single nucleotide away, making a read error possible. The genes are TRBV4-1 and TRBJ2-1, with TRBD2 identical over 9 bases. The CDR3 sequence is 16 residues long. CDR1 is MGHRA, CDR2 YSYEKL, per germline. The CDR3 DNA reads TGCGCCAGCAGCCAAGATGCCCAGCGGGAGGTAGATGAGAAGTTCTTC. Amino acids: CASSQDAQREVDEKFF.

This clonotype was observed many times. J is TRBJ2-1 and V is TRBV5-1; TRBD2 matches 11 bases. The CDR3 loop spans 15 amino acids. Unmatched junction bases numbered 5, after V lost 3 bases and J lost 6 bases. Germline CDR1 and CDR2: SGHRS and YFSETQ. CDR3 amino acids: CASSYSSGRINEQFF. The CDR3 coding sequence is TGCGCCAGCAGCTACTCTAGCGGGAGGATCAATGAGCAGTTCTTC.

This clonotype was recorded many times. The chain has TRBV4-3 and TRBJ2-1; a weak D match, TRBD2 (6 bases). The CDR3 is 15 amino acids. The germline V gene encodes CDR1 LGHNA and CDR2 YSLEER. V was cut by 4 bases and J by 2 bases, with 12 bases left in between. CDR3 region: CASSPRGLTYNEQFF. CDR3 in DNA: TGCGCCAGCAGCCCCCGGGGGTTAACCTACAATGAGCAGTTCTTC.

The table lists this clonotype with many counts. The V call is TRBV30, the J call TRBJ2-1; no firm D call. Germline-derived CDR1 and CDR2 are GTSNPN and SVGIG (reference sequence). The CDR3 spans 12 residues. V was trimmed by 4 bases and J by 6 bases, leaving 10 bases between them. The CDR3 is CAWTPGVNEQFF. The DNA of the CDR3 is TGTGCCTGGACCCCCGGCGTCAATGAGCAGTTCTTC.

In its sample, this clonotype was seen a few times. The chain joins TRBV12-3 or TRBV12-4 to TRBJ2-1, with 16 bases matching TRBD2. This CDR3 spans 17 amino acids. V lost 4 bases and J lost 4; bases outside the gene matches: 4. CDR3 sequence reads: CASSSGGLAGGYNEQFF. The DNA for the CDR3 is TGTGCCAGCAGTTCCGGGGGACTAGCGGGAGGGTACAATGAGCAGTTCTTC.

This clonotype was picked up a small number of times. The chain joins TRBV7-2 to TRBJ2-5; TRBD2 matches 12 bases. V trimming: 2 bases; J trimming: 5 bases; junction bases outside the gene matches: 6. Germline values: CDR1 SGHTA, CDR2 FQGNSA. The CDR3 has 16 residues. The CDR3 region has the DNA TGTGCCAGCAGCTTATATCTAGCGGGAGGGGGGGAGACCCAGTACTTC. Translated: CASSLYLAGGGETQYF. Based on the CDR3 plus reference TRBV7-2 and TRBJ2-5, the full variable domain is GAGVSQSPSNKVTEKGKDVELRCDPISGHTALYWYRQSLGQGLEFLIYFQGNSAPDKSGLPSDRFSAERTGGSVSTLTIQRTQQEDSAVYLCASSLYLAGGGETQYFGPGTRLLVL.

This clonotype appeared a few times. This chain uses TRBV28 with TRBJ1-2, with TRBD1 as a possible D gene (5 bases). Germline V gives CDR1 MDHEN, CDR2 SYDVKM. CDR3 length equals 13 residues. Trimming left V 8 bases short and J 8 bases short, with 18 bases between. CDR3 amino acids: CASVPQGQRGYTF. The DNA of the CDR3 is TGTGCCAGCGTCCCCCAGGGCCAAAGGGGCTACACCTTC.

This clonotype was observed a handful of times. The chain uses TRBV3-1 and TRBJ2-3; perhaps TRBD1 as D (6 bases). Trimming took off 0 bases at V and 6 bases at J, with 16 bases between the two ends. Germline CDR1 LGHDT, CDR2 YNNKEL (reference sequence). The CDR3 length is 16 residues. CDR3 bases: TGTGCCAGCAGCCAAGACGGGACACCCCCCACGGATACGCAGTATTTT. Protein product: CASSQDGTPPTDTQYF.

This clonotype was found many times. The chain carries TRBV7-3 and TRBJ2-1, with no clear D. The germline CDR1 and CDR2 sequences are SGHTA and FQGTGA. The CDR3 runs 16 residues. Between the trimmed V and J ends, which lost 0 bases and 3 bases, there was a span of 12 bases. The CDR3 nucleotides read TGTGCCAGCAGCTTAACGACGGACGGCTACTACAATGAGCAGTTCTTC. This codes for CASSLTTDGYYNEQFF.

This clonotype was observed at least ten times. The rearrangement joins TRBV3-1 to TRBJ2-1; D uncertain. V lost 2 bases, J lost 7 bases, and 3 bases lay in between. The CDR3 consists of 11 residues. Germline V gives CDR1 LGHDT, CDR2 YNNKEL (reference sequence). The CDR3 protein is CASSQFNEQFF. CDR3 in DNA: TGTGCCAGCAGCCAATTTAATGAGCAGTTCTTC.

There are many counts of this clonotype. The chain is built from TRBV5-1 and TRBJ2-1; D is unresolved. Germline-derived CDR1 and CDR2 are SGHRS and YFSETQ. The CDR3 sequence is 14 residues long. V lost 4 bases and J 5 bases, leaving 13 bases between the germline ends. CDR3 sequence: CASSPEPRNNEQFF. CDR3 bases: TGCGCCAGCAGCCCTGAGCCTAGAAACAATGAGCAGTTCTTC.

This clonotype has a count of ten or more. This chain connects TRBV29-1 to TRBJ1-1; possibly TRBD1 for D (5 bases). V was cut by 5 bases and J by 1 base, with 14 bases left in between. CDR3 length: 14 residues. Germline CDR1 SQVTM, CDR2 ANQGSEA. The CDR3 here is CSVQNGGKNTEAFF. The CDR3 DNA reads TGCAGCGTTCAAAATGGGGGAAAGAACACTGAAGCTTTCTTT.

This clonotype was recorded at least ten times. CDR3: CASSLVPGGHEQYV. The CDR3 DNA follows: TGTGCCAGCAGTTTAGTCCCAGGGGGACACGAGCAGTACGTC. This chain uses TRBV12-3 or TRBV12-4 with TRBJ2-7, with TRBD1 matching over 7 bases. Losses at the gene ends were 1 base for V and 5 bases for J; bases not matched to a gene: 5. There are 14 residues in the CDR3.

In this sample, this clonotype turned up many times. This rearrangement joins TRBV19 to TRBJ1-1; 8 bases align to TRBD1. Trimming at V came to 6 bases and at J to 4 bases, leaving 10 bases not matched to a gene. The CDR3 contains 15 residues. Germline loops: CDR1 LNHDA, CDR2 SQIVND (reference sequence). In DNA, the CDR3 is TGTGCCAGTAGGCTCGGACAGGGTTTTTCCACTGAAGCTTTCTTT. Its translation is CASRLGQGFSTEAFF.

This clonotype was recorded at least ten times. The chain combines TRBV24-1 with TRBJ2-5; TRBD2 matches 11 bases. With V trimmed by 3 bases and J by 5 bases, 7 bases remained unmatched. Per germline, CDR1 KGHDR and CDR2 SFDVKD. The CDR3 spans 16 residues. The CDR3 region is CATSDVTSGNRETQYF. The CDR3 nucleotides are TGTGCCACCAGTGATGTGACTAGCGGGAACCGGGAGACCCAGTACTTC.

This clonotype appeared many times. J is TRBJ2-7 and V is TRBV29-1; 7 nucleotides align to TRBD1. Germline CDR1 reads SQVTM; CDR2 reads ANQGSEA. The CDR3 is 13 amino acids. Germline trimming cut 7 bases from V and 1 base from J; bases unmatched to any gene: 7. The CDR3: CSARPTGSYEQYF. Here the CDR3 DNA reads TGCAGCGCCCGCCCGACAGGGTCCTACGAGCAGTACTTC.

This clonotype was counted ten times or more. The V gene is TRBV7-9, the J gene TRBJ1-5; 10 bases map to TRBD1. CDR3 length: 15 residues. From germline, CDR1 is SEHNR and CDR2 FQNEAQ (reference sequence). V shed 5 bases and J 1 base; nucleotides not matched to a gene: 2. CDR3 DNA: TGTGCCAGCAGCCGGGGACAGGGGAGCAATCAGCCCCAGCATTTT. It translates to CASSRGQGSNQPQHF.

The rearrangement links TRBV20-1 to TRBJ2-1; 11 bases fit TRBD1. The ends lost 3 bases at V and 7 bases at J; junction bases unmatched: 5. The CDR3 totals 14 residues. Looked up from germline, CDR1 is DFQATT and CDR2 is SNEGSKA (reference sequence). CDR3 sequence (DNA): TGCAGTGCTAGGACCGGGACAGGGGGGAATGAGCAGTTCTTC. Its translation is CSARTGTGGNEQFF.

This clonotype appeared many times. The V and J genes are TRBV27 and TRBJ2-2; the D is unclear. The CDR3 sequence is 15 residues long. Germline V gives CDR1 MNHEY, CDR2 SMNVEV (reference sequence). Trimming stripped 4 bases from V and 4 bases from J, with 13 bases between. CDR3 loop: CASSSAGSRTGELFF. The CDR3 DNA is TGTGCCAGCAGTTCGGCCGGGTCGCGCACCGGGGAGCTGTTTTTT.

This clonotype has ten or more counts. The chain carries TRBV5-1 and TRBJ2-7, with 10 bases matching TRBD1. The CDR3 loop spans 16 amino acids. Trimming cost V 0 bases and J 2 bases; bases outside gene matches: 5. Germline lookup yields CDR1 SGHRS and CDR2 YFSETQ. The CDR3: CASSLAGQGGAYEQYF. The CDR3 nucleotides are TGCGCCAGCAGCTTGGCCGGACAGGGGGGAGCCTACGAGCAGTACTTC.

This clonotype was seen repeatedly, ten times or more. This rearrangement joins TRBV7-9 to TRBJ2-1; D remains ambiguous. The CDR3 extends over 13 amino acids. The germline V gene encodes CDR1 SEHNR and CDR2 FQNEAQ (reference sequence). V was trimmed by 5 bases and J by 4 bases, leaving 9 bases between them. The CDR3 DNA is TGTGCCAGCAGCCCTGTGGGATACAATGAGCAGTTCTTC. Translating it yields CASSPVGYNEQFF.

The CDR3 DNA sequence: TGTGCCAGCAGTCCGGGACTAGCGGGAGTCCCGAACACCGGGGAGCTGTTTTTT. It yields the protein CASSPGLAGVPNTGELFF. This rearrangement joins TRBV27 to TRBJ2-2; TRBD2 agrees at 14 bases. The CDR3 runs to 18 residues. Looked up from germline, CDR1 is MNHEY and CDR2 is SMNVEV (reference sequence). Trimming cost V 5 bases and J 0 bases; bases outside gene matches: 5.

This clonotype has at least ten counts. J is TRBJ2-3 and V is TRBV20-1; D is uncertain. The CDR3 totals 12 residues. CDR1 DFQATT and CDR2 SNEGSKA come from the germline V gene (reference sequence). Between the trimmed V and J ends, which lost 3 bases and 8 bases, there was a span of 12 bases. CDR3 protein: CSARTSVRTQYF. CDR3 nucleotide sequence: TGCAGTGCTAGGACCTCGGTTCGTACGCAGTATTTT.

This clonotype came up a few times. J is TRBJ2-3 and V is TRBV7-3, with 13 bases that match TRBD2. Unmatched junction bases numbered 16, after V lost 5 bases and J lost 2 bases. From germline, CDR1 is SGHTA and CDR2 FQGTGA. This CDR3 region has 20 residues. The CDR3 region has the DNA TGTGCCAGCAGCCCAAAAGGAGCCAAACTAGCGGGAGGGTACACAGATACGCAGTATTTT. Translation gives CASSPKGAKLAGGYTDTQYF.

This clonotype occurred many times. This rearrangement joins TRBV20-1 to TRBJ2-1; 10 nucleotides line up with TRBD2. This CDR3 is built from 12 residues. J gave up 10 bases and V 5 bases, and 5 bases lay outside the gene matches. Looked up from germline, CDR1 is DFQATT and CDR2 is SNEGSKA (reference sequence). CDR3 residues: CSALAGGNEQFF. In DNA form, the CDR3 reads TGCAGTGCTTTAGCGGGAGGAAACGAGCAGTTCTTC.

At least ten counts were recorded for this clonotype. The genes are TRBV4-1 and TRBJ1-1; TRBD1 agrees at 8 bases. Germline values: CDR1 MGHRA, CDR2 YSYEKL. J lost 3 bases, V lost 4 bases, and 4 bases had no gene match. The CDR3 consists of 14 residues. Here the CDR3 DNA reads TGCGCCAGCAGCCTGGACAGGGAGGACACTGAAGCTTTCTTT. It encodes CASSLDREDTEAFF.

This clonotype was observed a few times. The chain combines TRBV5-1 with TRBJ2-3; 10 bases are shared with TRBD2. Germline CDR1 and CDR2: SGHRS and YFSETQ. J was trimmed by 3 bases and V by 4 bases; bases with no gene match: 5. The CDR3 sequence is 15 residues long. The CDR3 protein is CASSPSTSGTDTQYF. CDR3 nucleotides: TGCGCCAGCAGCCCCTCGACTAGCGGGACAGATACGCAGTATTTT.

The V gene is TRBV20-1, the J gene TRBJ2-1; unclear D gene. Trimming cost V 6 bases and J 0 bases, with 15 bases left between them. CDR3 length: 15 amino acids. The V gene's germline CDR1 is DFQATT and CDR2 SNEGSKA (reference sequence). Here the CDR3 reads CSAVVSLSSYNEQFF. The CDR3 nucleotides are TGCAGTGCGGTAGTTTCGCTGAGCTCCTACAATGAGCAGTTCTTC.

Notes on this clonotype: The junction departs from the called germline gene at one end, perhaps through a read error. This rearrangement joins TRBV4-1 to TRBJ2-2, with D unclear. This CDR3 is 14 amino acids long. Germline CDR1 reads MGHRA; CDR2 reads YSYEKL. The CDR3 DNA sequence: TGCGCCAGCAGCCAAGTTGGGAACCCCGGGGAGCTGTTTTTT. Protein: CASSQVGNPGELFF.